One sample yielded the 22 T cell receptor beta chains listed below, sequenced in a study of breast tumors, draining lymph nodes, adjacent tissues. TCRdb reprocessed the multiplex PCR reads with MiXCR, giving one entry per CDR3 protein. The sample records around 250,000 distinct CDR3 sequences, roughly a third being singletons. Breast cancer patients provided tissue from their axillary draining lymph nodes. The sample comprised axillary lymph node tissue. The receptors stem from a female donor with breast cancer. Some clones in this sample may be carry-over from other donors' samples.

Relative to its sample, this clonotype is medium-sized. The gene calls are TRBV9 and TRBJ2-3; D remains unclear. The germline gives CDR1 SGDLS, CDR2 YYNGEE. V lost 0 bases and J lost 5, with 4 bases in between. There are 12 residues in the CDR3. For the CDR3, the DNA is TGTGCCAGCAGCGTAGAGATAGATACGCAGTATTTT. It is translated as CASSVEIDTQYF.

As for this clonotype: The CDR3 ends on some other residue instead of the conserved phenylalanine or tryptophan, so this is likely a read error. The rearrangement uses TRBV19 and TRBJ2-1; D is perhaps TRBD1 or TRBD2 (6 bases each). Trimming shortened V by 5 bases and J by 0 bases, and 14 bases separated the two germline ends. The CDR3 loop spans 16 amino acids. Looked up from germline, CDR1 is LNHDA and CDR2 is SQIVND (reference sequence). The CDR3 sequence: CASSLRGGSSYNEQFS. DNA for the CDR3: TGTGCCAGTAGTTTAAGAGGGGGGAGCTCCTACAATGAGCAGTTCTCC.

The V gene is TRBV13, the J gene TRBJ2-5; a weak D match, TRBD1 (9 bases). The CDR3 extends over 16 amino acids. With 4 bases removed from V and 5 bases from J, the gap between germline ends came to 20 bases. Per germline, CDR1 PRHDT and CDR2 FYEKMQ (reference sequence). CDR3 amino acids: CASSSRSSGTGETQYF. The CDR3 nucleotides are TGTGCCAGCAGCTCCCGGAGTAGCGGGACAGGGGAGACCCAGTACTTC. The full variable domain, its missing parts supplied by reference TRBV13 and TRBJ2-5, is AAGVIQSPRHLIKEKRETATLKCYPIPRHDTVYWYQQGPGQDPQFLISFYEKMQSDKGSIPDRFSAQQFSDYHSELNMSSLELGDSALYFCASSSRSSGTGETQYFGPGTRLLVL.

This rearrangement joins TRBV6-2 or TRBV6-3 to TRBJ2-3; possibly TRBD1 for D (6 bases). The V gene lost 3 bases and the J gene lost 2 bases, with 9 bases spanning the gap. The CDR3 is made up of 14 amino acids. Per germline, CDR1 MNHEY and CDR2 SVGEGT. In nucleotides, the CDR3 is TGTGCCAGCAGTTATGTGGGGGCCACAGATACGCAGTATTTT. Protein: CASSYVGATDTQYF.

On this clonotype: Just one base apart from a much larger clone, this may be a read error. The J gene is TRBJ2-3, the V gene TRBV7-9; D assignment may be TRBD1 or TRBD2 (5 bases each). The CDR3 is 14 residues long. The germline gives CDR1 SEHNR, CDR2 FQNEAQ (reference sequence). The CDR3 here is CASSLVRETDAQYF. DNA for the CDR3: TGTGCCAGCAGCTTAGTTAGGGAGACAGATGCGCAGTATTTT.

This clonotype was observed many times. The V gene is TRBV20-1, the J gene TRBJ1-5; D may be TRBD1 (6 bases). The CDR3 is made up of 15 amino acids. Per germline, CDR1 DFQATT and CDR2 SNEGSKA (reference sequence). The germline V and J ends were trimmed by 1 base and 0 bases, with 10 bases remaining between them. The CDR3, as DNA: TGCAGTGCTAGAGGAGGGGGATATAGCAATCAGCCCCAGCATTTT. Translation: CSARGGGYSNQPQHF.

This clonotype was counted ten times or more. V is TRBV11-2 and J is TRBJ2-7, with D uncertain. Trimming removed 5 bases at V and 6 bases at J, with 14 bases between. Germline V gives CDR1 SGHAT, CDR2 FQNNGV. This CDR3 is 13 amino acids long. The CDR3 spells CASSENHFSEQYF. CDR3 nucleotide sequence: TGTGCCAGCAGCGAAAACCATTTCTCCGAGCAGTACTTC.

The J gene is TRBJ1-6, the V gene TRBV20-1; tentatively, D is TRBD1 (5 bases). Between the trimmed V and J ends, which lost 5 bases and 11 bases, there was a span of 13 bases. The CDR3 is 12 residues long. From germline, CDR1 is DFQATT and CDR2 SNEGSKA (reference sequence). The CDR3 is CSARGLHTPLHF. In nucleotides, the CDR3 is TGCAGTGCTCGGGGGTTACATACACCCCTCCACTTT.

Ten or more counts support this clonotype. The rearrangement uses TRBV6-5 and TRBJ1-6; possible D gene TRBD1, 6 bases. Germline CDR1 is MNHEY and CDR2 is SVGAGI. The CDR3 extends over 13 amino acids. The V gene lost 9 bases and the J gene lost 9 bases, with 15 bases spanning the gap. DNA of the CDR3: TGTGCCAGTCACAGGGATGGGATTTCACCCCTCCACTTT. It is translated as CASHRDGISPLHF.

This chain uses TRBV12-5 with TRBJ1-4, with D unclear. Trimming removed 5 bases at V and 8 bases at J, with 15 bases between. The germline CDR1 and CDR2 sequences are LGHNT and FRNRAP. CDR3 size: 14 residues. The CDR3: CASGLSGIEEKLFF. CDR3 in DNA: TGTGCTAGTGGTCTTAGCGGGATTGAAGAAAAACTGTTTTTT.

V and J are TRBV7-9 and TRBJ1-3; no definite D call. Germline V gives CDR1 SEHNR, CDR2 FQNEAQ (reference sequence). Trimming shortened V by 1 base and J by 8 bases, and 12 bases separated the two germline ends. This CDR3 is built from 14 residues. The CDR3 DNA follows: TGTGCCAGCAGCTTAGTGGGTTATGGCTACACCATATATTTT. It specifies CASSLVGYGYTIYF. Together with reference TRBV7-9 and TRBJ1-3, the CDR3 gives the full variable domain: DTGVSQNPRHKITKRGQNVTFRCDPISEHNRLYWYRQTLGQGPEFLTYFQNEAQLEKSRLLSDRFSAERPKGSFSTLEIQRTEQGDSAMYLCASSLVGYGYTIYFGEGSWLTVV.

This clonotype occurred many times. The chain couples TRBV4-3 to TRBJ2-1; D is uncertain. The ends were cut back, 0 bases at V and 2 bases at J, with 8 bases in the middle. The CDR3 contains 15 residues. CDR1 and CDR2 from the germline V gene are LGHNA and YSLEER. The CDR3 is CASSQDKLAYNEQFF. The CDR3 DNA reads TGCGCCAGCAGCCAAGATAAACTCGCCTACAATGAGCAGTTCTTC.

This clonotype was seen ten or more times. This chain joins TRBV12-3 or TRBV12-4 and TRBJ2-3; 9 nucleotides agree with TRBD2. The CDR3 extends over 15 amino acids. The V gene end was trimmed by 3 bases and the J gene end by 4 bases; junction bases not matched to a gene: 5. CDR3 DNA sequence: TGTGCCAGCAGTTTGGCGGGGGGGACCGCAGATACGCAGTATTTT. Translation gives CASSLAGGTADTQYF.

This clonotype occurred many times. This sequence joins TRBV12-5 and TRBJ1-2; TRBD1 matches 10 bases. The length of the CDR3 is 15 residues. V was pared by 4 bases and J by 6 bases, with 8 bases of the junction left unmatched. The V gene's germline CDR1 is LGHNT and CDR2 FRNRAP. The CDR3: CASGSDRGRTHGYTF. Written as DNA, the CDR3 is TGTGCTAGTGGTTCTGACAGGGGGCGAACGCATGGCTACACCTTC.

In this sample, this clonotype turned up many times. V is TRBV19 and J is TRBJ1-2; 11 positions agree with TRBD1. Germline V gene data show CDR1 as LNHDA and CDR2 as SQIVND (reference sequence). V was clipped by 5 bases and J by 5 bases; unmatched bases: 7. The CDR3 is made up of 15 amino acids. CDR3 region: CASSWGQGEEYGYTF. In DNA, the CDR3 is TGTGCCAGTAGTTGGGGACAGGGGGAAGAGTATGGCTACACCTTC.

For this clonotype: A single base separates this from a much larger clone, so it may be a read error. J is TRBJ2-7 and V is TRBV20-1; D tentatively reads TRBD1 or TRBD2 (5 bases each). Germline lookup yields CDR1 DFQATT and CDR2 SNEGSKA (reference sequence). This CDR3 spans 12 amino acids. In DNA, the CDR3 is TGCAGTGCTAGATATCGGGGCTACGAGCCGTACTTC. Its protein is CSARYRGYEPYF.

This chain joins TRBV27 and TRBJ2-7, with 7 positions matching TRBD1. The junction had 10 bases not matched to a gene; V was cut back by 3 bases and J by 5 bases. Germline V CDR1 and CDR2: MNHEY, SMNVEV (reference sequence). This CDR3 comprises 15 residues. The CDR3 region has the DNA TGTGCCAGCAGTTTTCATAGGGGGCGCGTCGACGAGCAGTACTTC. Translating gives CASSFHRGRVDEQYF.

This clonotype was picked up a small number of times. V gene TRBV2 combines with J gene TRBJ1-1; D is possibly TRBD1 (5 bases). The CDR3 is 14 amino acids. Germline-derived CDR1 and CDR2 are SNHLY and FYNNEI. The ends were cut back, 4 bases at V and 3 bases at J, with 12 bases in the middle. The CDR3 protein is CASSVQGSYTEAFF. The CDR3 nucleotides are TGTGCCAGCAGTGTGCAGGGCTCCTACACTGAAGCTTTCTTT.

V and J are TRBV6-2 or TRBV6-3 and TRBJ1-5; D unclear. Deletions cut 8 bases from V and 4 bases from J, with 9 bases between. The CDR3 covers 12 residues. Germline values: CDR1 MNHEY, CDR2 SVGEGT. This chain's CDR3 is CASHDGNQPQHF. CDR3 coding DNA: TGTGCCAGCCATGATGGGAATCAGCCCCAGCATTTT.

The chain uses TRBV4-1 and TRBJ1-4, with D maybe TRBD1 (6 bases). V lost 4 bases and J lost 6, with 15 bases in between. The V gene's germline CDR1 is MGHRA and CDR2 YSYEKL. This CDR3 has 15 residues. DNA of the CDR3: TGCGCCAGCAGCCGCGGGTCAGGGGTCGATGAAAAACTGTTTTTT. This encodes CASSRGSGVDEKLFF.

Concerning this clonotype: This may arise from a read error, as a much more abundant clone is one base away. V is TRBV5-5 and J is TRBJ1-2, with TRBD1 matching over 8 bases. CDR1 and CDR2 (germline): SGHKS, YYEKEE (reference sequence). Germline trimming cut 0 bases from V and 4 bases from J; bases unmatched to any gene: 8. The CDR3 covers 16 residues. CDR3 DNA sequence: TGTGCCAGCAGCTTGGATTGGACAGGGAGCATCTATGGCTACACCTTC. As protein: CASSLDWTGSIYGYTF.

The genes are TRBV29-1 and TRBJ2-7, with TRBD2 as a possible D gene (5 bases). The CDR3 length is 12 residues. V lost 6 bases and J 7 bases, leaving 16 bases between the germline ends. Germline lookup yields CDR1 SQVTM and CDR2 ANQGSEA. The CDR3 region has the DNA TGCAGCGTGGGGAGCGGTTTAGGGGAGCAGTACTTC. Its protein product is CSVGSGLGEQYF.